A single sample is the source of the 3 T cell receptor beta chains below, sequenced in a study of PD-L1 blockade in urothelial cancer. Produced via immunoSEQ multiplex PCR; TCRdb's table is partial and in-frame only. This sample has around 25,000 clones, with 70% to 90% found just once. Sample: PBMCs, taken around atezolizumab (anti-PD-L1) treatment. These receptors originate from a man in his fifties with urothelial cancer.

V usage is TRBV2 and J usage is TRBJ1-4, with unresolved D. This CDR3 contains 13 residues. Trimming removed 3 bases from V and 8 bases from J, with 10 bases in between. Germline values: CDR1 SNHLY, CDR2 FYNNEI. CDR3 nucleotide sequence: TGTGCCAGCAGTGAGGCAGGAAACGAAAAACTGTTTTTT. Translated, it gives CASSEAGNEKLFF.

The gene calls are TRBV5-1 and TRBJ2-1; the match to TRBD1 covers 11 bases. Germline CDR1 reads SGHRS; CDR2 reads YFSETQ. The CDR3 loop spans 15 amino acids. The junction had 7 bases not matched to a gene; V was cut back by 4 bases and J by 7 bases. This chain's CDR3 is CASSVTGTGGNEQFF. The CDR3 DNA reads TGCGCCAGCAGCGTTACCGGGACAGGGGGTAATGAGCAGTTCTTC.

The V call is TRBV7-2, the J call TRBJ2-2; the D is unclear. Germline V gene data show CDR1 as SGHTA and CDR2 as FQGNSA. This CDR3 is 16 amino acids long. The V and J ends lost 4 bases and 1 base respectively, with 13 bases between them. CDR3 nucleotides: TGTGCCAGCAGCTCGACGGCAGGTGGGAACACCGGGGAGCTGTTTTTT. Protein: CASSSTAGGNTGELFF.